This entry concerns a single T cell receptor beta chain. Antigen: not known. This entry belongs to a study of tissue T cells after allogeneic stem cell transplantation. The study's findings and limits: Only a limited share of tissue TCRs appeared in blood or spleen. Some tissue clones might be persisting host cells; their alloreactivity or antigen specificity was not determined.

Trimming cost V 4 bases and J 2 bases, with 11 bases left between them. The CDR3 has 14 amino acids. Germline CDR1 and CDR2: GTSNPN and SVGIG (reference sequence). CDR3 sequences, V/J genes, frequencies and template counts came from survey-depth TCRbeta sequencing. Clones were read by immunoSEQ multiplex PCR, and TCRdb kept only the in-frame ones, dropping some. The table records about 6,300 clones, 69% of them present only once. The chain joins TRBV30 to TRBJ2-2, with a weak D call TRBD1 (5 bases). This TCR was sampled from a woman aged 18-55 years with breast cancer. The material was tissue from the stomach, obtained at autopsy. CDR3 residues: CAWTRDSNTGELFF. The CDR3 DNA reads TGTGCCTGGACCCGAGACAGCAACACCGGGGAGCTGTTTTTT.